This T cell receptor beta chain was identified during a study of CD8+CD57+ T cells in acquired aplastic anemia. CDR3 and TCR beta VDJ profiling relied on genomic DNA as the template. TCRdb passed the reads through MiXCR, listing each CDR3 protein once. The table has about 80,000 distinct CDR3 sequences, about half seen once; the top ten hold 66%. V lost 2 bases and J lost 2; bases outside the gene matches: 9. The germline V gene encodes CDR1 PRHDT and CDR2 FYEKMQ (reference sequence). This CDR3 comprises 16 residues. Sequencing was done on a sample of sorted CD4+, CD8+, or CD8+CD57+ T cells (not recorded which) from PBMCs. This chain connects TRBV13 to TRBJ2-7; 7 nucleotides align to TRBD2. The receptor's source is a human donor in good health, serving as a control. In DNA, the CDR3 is TGTGCCAGCAGCTTACGCCCCAGGCGGGAGACCTACGAGCAGTACTTC. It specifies CASSLRPRRETYEQYF.